Sequencing of this TCR beta chain was carried out in a study of cytomegalovirus exposure and HLA in healthy donors. At collection, donors were nominally healthy, but unrecorded immune exposures were probable. The CDR3 sequence is 14 residues long. The V and J ends lost 6 bases and 2 bases, in that order; junction bases with no gene match: 3. CDR1 is SGDLS, CDR2 YYNGEE, per germline. A note on this clone: Its specificity is not known.

Findings and caveats of the study: An apparent linkage of common viral pathogens to several of the most significant clusters emerged in a later analysis. When a later analysis compared HLA-associated TCR beta chains with equally common others, the HLA-associated chains turned out to be more clonally expanded and to have lower generation probabilities.

The study ran its PCR with 60 Vbeta and 13 Jbeta primers. Study processing details: A later analysis tallied tens of millions of unique TCR beta chains, 9 million to 12 million of them shared. Profiling relied on immunoSEQ multiplex PCR, and the TCRdb table lists in-frame clones only, not all of them. That table gives V, J and clone size, and the DNA gave D and trimming. The sample yields approximately 110,000 clones, of which the top ten take up 2.2%. The chain recombines TRBV9 with TRBJ2-1; 9 positions agree with TRBD2. The source material was PBMCs. The TCR originated in a man aged 35 to 55 in good health and CMV-seronegative. The CDR3 nucleotides are TGTGCCAGCACTGCGGGAGGGCCCTACAATGAGCAGTTCTTC. This translates into CASTAGGPYNEQFF.